This T cell receptor (beta chain) was captured by sequencing in a study of cytotoxic CD8 clonotypes in ibrutinib-treated CLL. The wider study: The authors obtained response samples at a median of about 11 months of treatment, range 6 to 36. Whole-study findings and limits: The study found baseline clonality above age-matched healthy donors, tracking circulating CD8+ T-cell counts. At progression, clonality fell back toward baseline after rising at ibrutinib response.

The junction had 8 bases not matched to a gene; V was cut back by 8 bases and J by 5 bases. CDR1 and CDR2 from the germline V gene are MDHEN and SYDVKM. The CDR3 is 13 amino acids. Assay: immunoSEQ multiplex PCR; the TCRdb copy retains only in-frame clones and omits some. The sample lists fewer than 13,000 clones, 70% to 80% occurring once. A note on this clone: Its antigen is not known.

The sample was PBMCs, taken at disease progression, from a patient treated with ibrutinib. This TCR was recovered from a human donor with chronic lymphocytic leukemia. The chain links TRBV28 to TRBJ2-7; 8 bases align to TRBD2. Here the CDR3 reads CASQSGRMNEQYF. The CDR3 DNA reads as TGTGCCAGCCAAAGCGGGAGAATGAACGAGCAGTACTTC.